A single sample gave rise to the 10 T cell receptor beta chains below, sequenced in a study of metastatic and nonmetastatic thyroid tumors. Not a single patient had been given any form of treatment at any point before undergoing thyroid surgery. TCRdb called clones again from the PCR reads with MiXCR. This sample has 30,000 to 35,000 clones; approximately 15% occur once, and the top ten carry over 6%. Material for sequencing was blood. The receptors were gathered from a female donor with papillary thyroid cancer or a benign thyroid nodule (not recorded which). Some clones in this sample may be carry-over from other donors' samples.

The table lists this clone with many counts. V usage is TRBV30 and J usage is TRBJ1-5; TRBD1 might be the D (5 bases). V lost 2 bases to trimming and J lost 6 bases, with 11 bases between them. CDR1 is GTSNPN and CDR2 is SVGIG in the germline V gene (reference sequence). The CDR3 consists of 13 residues. As DNA, the CDR3 is TGTGCCTGGAGTTCCGGGGGGACTCAGCCCCAGCATTTT. Its translation: CAWSSGGTQPQHF.

CDR3: CSAVDSYYGYTF. For the CDR3, the DNA is TGCAGTGCTGTGGACAGTTATTATGGCTACACCTTC. The chain uses TRBV20-1 and TRBJ1-2; a possible D gene is TRBD1 (6 bases). Trimming took off 5 bases at V and 5 bases at J, with 12 bases between the two ends. This CDR3 comprises 12 residues. Germline V gives CDR1 DFQATT, CDR2 SNEGSKA (reference sequence).

This clone appeared a few times. A much larger clone is a single base away; this may be a read error. The V call is TRBV29-1, the J call TRBJ1-1; no firm D call. The ends were cut back, 8 bases at V and 4 bases at J, with 8 bases in the middle. There are 10 residues in the CDR3. Germline CDR1 is SQVTM and CDR2 is ANQGSEA. Here the CDR3 reads CSLAGTEAFF. The CDR3 DNA sequence: TGCAGCTTGGCCGGCACTGAAGCTTTCTTT.

This clone was seen many times. The chain combines TRBV19 with TRBJ2-7; D is unclear. CDR1 is LNHDA and CDR2 is SQIVND in the germline V gene (reference sequence). The V gene lost 2 bases and the J gene lost 1 base, with 9 bases spanning the gap. The CDR3 sequence is 14 residues long. The CDR3 loop is CASSIYGSSYEQYF. DNA for the CDR3: TGTGCCAGTAGTATATATGGTTCATCCTACGAGCAGTACTTC.

There are many counts of this clone. In DNA form, the CDR3 reads TGCAGTGCTAGGTTTTCGGGCGGGTTGTCCCCCGGGGGGCCCACAGATACGCAGTATTTT. It encodes CSARFSGGLSPGGPTDTQYF. V and J are TRBV20-1 and TRBJ2-3; D perhaps matches TRBD2 (7 bases). The V gene's germline CDR1 is DFQATT and CDR2 SNEGSKA (reference sequence). This CDR3 is 20 amino acids long. Trimming shortened V by 3 bases and J by 2 bases, and 30 bases separated the two germline ends.

This clone was seen a few times. A much larger clone is a single base away; this may be a read error. The rearrangement joins TRBV12-3 or TRBV12-4 to TRBJ2-1; TRBD2 might be the D (7 bases). CDR3 length: 15 amino acids. V lost 6 bases to trimming and J lost 5 bases, with 17 bases between them. CDR3 sequence reads: CASRGGAGSHNEQFF. CDR3 in DNA: TGTGCCAGCAGAGGGGGGGCAGGGTCGCACAATGAGCAGTTCTTC.

This clone was observed many times. The V gene is TRBV13, the J gene TRBJ1-1, with a tentative D call TRBD1 (6 bases). The germline V gene has CDR1 PRHDT and CDR2 FYEKMQ (reference sequence). CDR3 length: 14 residues. V was cut by 3 bases and J by 0 bases, with 8 bases left in between. CDR3 DNA: TGTGCCAGCAGCTTCCAGGGGATGAACACTGAAGCTTTCTTT. Protein product: CASSFQGMNTEAFF.

The table lists this clone with a count of one. One end of the junction varies from germline; a read error may be responsible. This chain uses TRBV5-1 with TRBJ2-2; possibly TRBD1 or TRBD2 for D (5 bases each). The CDR3 runs to 16 residues. CDR1 SGHRS and CDR2 YFSETQ come from the germline V gene. CDR3 sequence reads: CASSSAPGANTGELFF. The CDR3 bases are TGCGCCAGCAGCTCGGCCCCCGGGGCGAACACCGGTGAGCTGTTTTTT.

The chain combines TRBV6-1 with TRBJ2-2, with D possibly being TRBD1 (5 bases). Germline V gene sequence: CDR1 MNHNS, CDR2 SASEGT. The CDR3 has 13 residues. Trimming stripped 6 bases from V and 2 bases from J, with 7 bases between. DNA for the CDR3: TGTGCCAGCAGAAGGGGCAACACCGGGGAGCTGTTTTTT. Translated, it gives CASRRGNTGELFF.

Comment on this clone: Germline and junction disagree at one end, which may indicate a read error. The chain recombines TRBV5-1 with TRBJ2-2; no definite D call. This CDR3 spans 16 amino acids. Germline loops: CDR1 SGHRS, CDR2 YFSETQ. Here the CDR3 DNA reads TGCGCCATCAGCTTGGACGCGGTCCCTCGCCCCGGGGAGCTGTTTTTT. Protein product: CAISLDAVPRPGELFF.